A single sample gave rise to the 20 T cell receptor beta chains below, sequenced in a study of cytomegalovirus exposure and HLA in healthy donors (TCRdb year 2017). The library was made by the immunoSEQ multiplex PCR assay. For the multiplex PCR, a mixture combining 60 forward primers for TCR Vbeta segments and 13 reverse primers for TCR Jbeta segments was used. This immuneACCESS table, as held by TCRdb, lists in-frame sequences with V and J called but not all clones. Of the missing ones, under half trace to an unresolved V gene in checked studies; the others have no known cause. Recorded for this sample are approximately 90,000 clones; roughly 63% of them occurred a single time. The ten largest clones take up 6.3% of the sample. The sequencing input was PBMCs. These receptors all stem from a woman aged 30 to 39 in good health and CMV-seronegative.

A few counts support this clone. The chain links TRBV7-2 to TRBJ1-4, with TRBD1 matching 9 bases. The ends lost 1 base at V and 7 bases at J; junction bases unmatched: 7. CDR3 length: 16 residues. Germline V gene lookup returns CDR1 SGHTA and CDR2 FQGNSA. In DNA form, the CDR3 reads TGTGCCAGCAGCTTAGTTGGCGGGACAGGGTTTGAAAAACTGTTTTTT. Amino acid sequence: CASSLVGGTGFEKLFF.

The chain has TRBV7-9 and TRBJ1-1, with 8 bases matching TRBD1. The CDR3 sequence is 13 residues long. V trimming: 5 bases; J trimming: 4 bases; junction bases outside the gene matches: 3. Germline V gene sequence: CDR1 SEHNR, CDR2 FQNEAQ (reference sequence). This CDR3 is CASSPTGGTEAFF. The CDR3 DNA reads as TGTGCCAGCAGCCCTACAGGGGGCACTGAAGCTTTCTTT.

This clone has a handful of counts. This chain joins TRBV5-1 and TRBJ2-3; TRBD1 aligns across 9 bases. CDR1 is SGHRS, CDR2 YFSETQ, per germline. CDR3 length: 16 residues. With 4 bases clipped from V and 6 bases from J, the junction kept 12 bases outside the gene matches. This CDR3 reads CASSVQTGGAVDTQYF. The CDR3 region has the DNA TGCGCCAGCAGCGTCCAAACAGGGGGCGCGGTGGATACGCAGTATTTT.

V is TRBV7-9 and J is TRBJ1-5; TRBD1 matches 9 bases. CDR3 length: 16 residues. The V gene end was trimmed by 3 bases and the J gene end by 1 base; junction bases not matched to a gene: 4. Germline assignment: CDR1 SEHNR and CDR2 FQNEAQ (reference sequence). CDR3 residues: CASSLGQGPSNQPQHF. The CDR3 DNA reads as TGTGCCAGCAGCTTGGGACAGGGCCCCAGCAATCAGCCCCAGCATTTT. Based on the CDR3 plus reference TRBV7-9 and TRBJ1-5, the full variable domain is DTGVSQNPRHKITKRGQNVTFRCDPISEHNRLYWYRQTLGQGPEFLTYFQNEAQLEKSRLLSDRFSAERPKGSFSTLEIQRTEQGDSAMYLCASSLGQGPSNQPQHFGDGTRLSIL.

The rearrangement uses TRBV19 and TRBJ2-7, with 7 bases lining up with TRBD1. Germline-derived CDR1 and CDR2 are LNHDA and SQIVND (reference sequence). The junction had 16 bases not matched to a gene; V was cut back by 7 bases and J by 4 bases. CDR3 length: 16 amino acids. CDR3 amino acids: CASTPTTWDSPYEQYF. The CDR3 DNA sequence: TGTGCCAGTACCCCTACAACCTGGGACAGCCCTTACGAGCAGTACTTC.

The chain uses TRBV6-5 and TRBJ1-2, with D perhaps TRBD1 (6 bases). CDR3 length: 14 amino acids. Trimming left V 7 bases short and J 7 bases short, with 19 bases between. Germline V lookup: CDR1 MNHEY, CDR2 SVGAGI. CDR3 coding DNA: TGTGCCAGCACTTCTGGGCAGGGGCGGCGTGGCTACACCTTC. This gives the protein CASTSGQGRRGYTF.

Here the CDR3 DNA reads TGTGCCAGTAAGAGTAGCGGGAGAAACAATGAGCAGTTCTTC. It is translated as CASKSSGRNNEQFF. V usage is TRBV19 and J usage is TRBJ2-1, with TRBD2 identical over 9 bases. The CDR3 is 14 residues long. Per the germline V gene, CDR1 is LNHDA and CDR2 is SQIVND (reference sequence). The ends lost 7 bases at V and 5 bases at J; junction bases unmatched: 6.

CDR3 DNA sequence: TGTGCCAGCAGCGACCCGGGACAGGGGCCCCTCGAGCAGTACTTC. Translating gives CASSDPGQGPLEQYF. The chain employs TRBV5-5 and TRBJ2-7, with 10 bases fitting TRBD1. Germline-derived CDR1 and CDR2 are SGHKS and YYEKEE (reference sequence). The trim removed 4 bases at V and 6 bases at J, leaving 10 bases unmatched. This CDR3 spans 15 amino acids.

Comment on this clone: The same CDR3 also results from other DNA sequences found in this sample. This chain uses TRBV30 with TRBJ2-1; TRBD2 matches 7 bases. The CDR3 extends over 16 amino acids. The germline V gene has CDR1 GTSNPN and CDR2 SVGIG (reference sequence). V was clipped by 1 base and J by 1 base; unmatched bases: 7. The CDR3 protein is CAWSGLAGESYNEQFF. CDR3 coding DNA: TGTGCCTGGAGTGGGCTGGCGGGAGAATCCTACAATGAGCAGTTCTTC. Full variable domain (rest looked up from reference TRBV30 and TRBJ2-1): SQTIHQWPATLVQPVGSPLSLECTVEGTSNPNLYWYRQAAGRGLQLLFYSVGIGQISSEVPQNLSASRPQDRQFILSSKKLLLSDSGFYLCAWSGLAGESYNEQFFGPGTRLTVL.

The V gene is TRBV29-1, the J gene TRBJ2-4, with D perhaps matching TRBD2 (6 bases). The CDR3 has 15 amino acids. V was clipped by 4 bases and J by 6 bases, with 19 bases between them. CDR1 is SQVTM, CDR2 ANQGSEA, per germline. DNA for the CDR3: TGCAGCGTTGGTTATTGGGGGGTATCGGGAAACATTCAGTACTTC. It encodes CSVGYWGVSGNIQYF. Full variable domain (missing parts from reference TRBV29-1 and TRBJ2-4): SAVISQKPSRDICQRGTSLTIQCQVDSQVTMMFWYRQQPGQSLTLIATANQGSEATYESGFVIDKFPISRPNLTFSTLTVSNMSPEDSSIYLCSVGYWGVSGNIQYFGAGTRLSVL.

This chain uses TRBV9 with TRBJ1-2, with D maybe TRBD1 (6 bases). CDR1 and CDR2 from the germline V gene are SGDLS and YYNGEE. The ends were cut back, 0 bases at V and 8 bases at J, with 20 bases in the middle. The CDR3 runs to 16 residues. The CDR3 DNA is TGTGCCAGCAGCGTAGTCGCAGGGGAAAACCTCGGGGGCTACACCTTC. The encoded protein is CASSVVAGENLGGYTF.

The chain employs TRBV2 and TRBJ2-3; TRBD2 agrees at 10 bases. This CDR3 contains 14 residues. V was clipped by 7 bases and J by 6 bases; unmatched bases: 7. The germline V gene has CDR1 SNHLY and CDR2 FYNNEI. The CDR3 bases are TGTGCCAGCAAGAGACTAGCGGGCAAGGATACGCAGTATTTT. The encoded protein is CASKRLAGKDTQYF.

A note on this clone: This specimen includes other DNA sequences encoding the same CDR3. This rearrangement joins TRBV4-2 to TRBJ1-1; D is perhaps TRBD1 (6 bases). The V and J ends lost 3 bases and 5 bases respectively, with 13 bases between them. Germline assignment: CDR1 LGHNA and CDR2 YNFKEQ. The CDR3 length is 14 residues. The DNA for the CDR3 is TGTGCCAGCAGCCACCCGGGACAAGGGACTGAAGCTTTCTTT. It is translated as CASSHPGQGTEAFF.

The V and J genes are TRBV5-4 and TRBJ2-2; D is undetermined. CDR1 and CDR2 (germline): SGHNT, YYREEE (reference sequence). This CDR3 spans 14 amino acids. V lost 0 bases and J 3 bases, leaving 6 bases between the germline ends. CDR3 in DNA: TGTGCCAGCAGCTTGGATCGGGACACCGGGGAGCTGTTTTTT. Translated: CASSLDRDTGELFF.

The chain has TRBV5-1 and TRBJ2-3; possible D gene TRBD2, 6 bases. Germline V gene sequence: CDR1 SGHRS, CDR2 YFSETQ. Trimming left V 4 bases short and J 0 bases short, with 12 bases between. The length of the CDR3 is 15 residues. The CDR3 region is CASSQSGTSTDTQYF. The CDR3 DNA reads TGCGCCAGCAGCCAATCCGGGACTAGCACAGATACGCAGTATTTT.

The chain links TRBV5-4 to TRBJ1-1; 10 bases map to TRBD1. The CDR3 is 13 residues long. The V and J ends lost 8 bases and 2 bases, in that order; junction bases with no gene match: 3. Per the germline V gene, CDR1 is SGHNT and CDR2 is YYREEE (reference sequence). The CDR3 bases are TGTGCCAGTCGGACAGGGGGAAACACTGAAGCTTTCTTT. This translates into CASRTGGNTEAFF.

This clone was observed a few times. Within the sample, other DNA sequences also encode this same CDR3. V usage is TRBV6-6 and J usage is TRBJ1-2, with 8 bases aligning to TRBD1. J gave up 3 bases and V 0 bases, and 3 bases lay outside the gene matches. Per germline, CDR1 MNHNY and CDR2 SVGAGI (reference sequence). The CDR3 length is 15 residues. CDR3 in amino acids: CASSYSGQGDYGYTF. The CDR3 nucleotides are TGTGCCAGCAGTTACTCCGGACAGGGTGACTATGGCTACACCTTC.

This rearrangement joins TRBV19 to TRBJ2-7; D unclear. The CDR3 loop spans 13 amino acids. Germline V lookup: CDR1 LNHDA, CDR2 SQIVND (reference sequence). V dropped 3 bases and J dropped 4 bases, with 10 bases sitting between them. CDR3 sequence (DNA): TGTGCCAGTAGTATTTCCCTTAAATACGAGCAGTACTTC. The encoded protein is CASSISLKYEQYF.

The gene calls are TRBV4-3 and TRBJ2-7, with 8 bases identical to TRBD1. Germline CDR1 LGHNA, CDR2 YSLEER. Trimming took 4 bases from V and 3 from J; bases not matched to a gene: 11. This CDR3 is 16 amino acids long. The CDR3 is CASSLSQTGVNYEQYF. The DNA of the CDR3 is TGCGCCAGCAGCCTCAGCCAGACAGGGGTAAACTACGAGCAGTACTTC.

The V gene is TRBV11-2, the J gene TRBJ1-1; TRBD1 agrees at 7 bases. V was clipped by 2 bases and J by 5 bases; unmatched bases: 2. Germline V gives CDR1 SGHAT, CDR2 FQNNGV. This CDR3 region has 13 residues. The CDR3 DNA reads TGTGCCAGCAGCTTATCACAGGGGACTGAAGCTTTCTTT. Translation: CASSLSQGTEAFF.